The following is a T cell receptor (beta chain) sequence with its context. As for time point: blood 2 weeks post-SBRT. Indicated treatment: 15 Gy SBRT to primary tumor, nephrectomy 4 weeks later. Radiation-treated patients gave blood at baseline, week 2 and week 4. Using immunoSEQ multiplex PCR, the repertoire was profiled, and TCRdb retains in-frame clones only, with some absent. Here the sample spans roughly 150,000 clones, over 80% being singletons. This CDR3 has 15 amino acids. Trimming shortened V by 9 bases and J by 0 bases, and 15 bases separated the two germline ends. Looked up from germline, CDR1 is LNHDA and CDR2 is SQIVND (reference sequence). The data were obtained in a study of radiation and T cells in renal cell carcinoma.

The sequenced sample was blood, obtained from a patient whose treatment included radiotherapy and nephrectomy. V is TRBV19 and J is TRBJ1-5; tentative D call: TRBD1 (5 bases). The TCR originated in a woman between 50 and 59 years old with renal cell carcinoma. The CDR3: CASSTRDRSNQPQHF. CDR3 bases: TGTGCCAGCAGCACCAGGGACCGTAGCAATCAGCCCCAGCATTTT.